This T cell receptor beta chain was captured in a study of blood T cell repertoires in COVID-19. At the level of the study: The cDNA or gDNA used as material had been derived from T cells, B-cell-depleted T cells, or PBMCs.

CDR3 length: 14 residues. CDR1 LNHDA and CDR2 SQIVND come from the germline V gene (reference sequence). V was pared by 3 bases and J by 2 bases, with 8 bases between. TCRdb's table, derived via immunoSEQ multiplex PCR, lists solely in-frame clones and lacks some. The table includes some 200,000 clones, about 79% detected once. Sequenced sample: peripheral blood. The rearrangement uses TRBV19 and TRBJ2-4, with a possible D match to TRBD2 (5 bases). The receptor comes from a woman in her seventies with acute or convalescent COVID-19. CDR3 bases: TGTGCCAGTAGTATCCCGGGGTCCAAAAACATTCAGTACTTC. Amino acids: CASSIPGSKNIQYF.